The entry below gives a single T cell receptor beta chain sequence along with its context. V dropped 6 bases and J dropped 0; count of bases not matched to a gene: 2. Germline CDR1 reads SNHLY; CDR2 reads FYNNEI. The CDR3 spans 14 residues. This sample was taken from a study of blood T cell repertoires in COVID-19. Only in-frame clones appear in the TCRdb table, and some are missing; sequencing was by immunoSEQ multiplex PCR. Here the sample spans under 200,000 clones, approximately 86% being singletons. This receptor was obtained from a man between 65 and 80 years old with acute or convalescent COVID-19. This sequence joins TRBV2 and TRBJ1-2; 9 nucleotides agree with TRBD1. Material: peripheral blood. CDR3 residues: CASSWDRANYGYTF. DNA for the CDR3: TGTGCCAGCAGCTGGGACAGGGCTAACTATGGCTACACCTTC.